The entry below gives a single T cell receptor (beta chain) sequence along with its context. The sample comes from a study of T cell responses to AZD1222 COVID-19 vaccine. TCRdb keeps only in-frame clones here, not all; method: immunoSEQ multiplex PCR. This table has 120,000 to 150,000 clones, 90% to 95% appearing once. CDR1 is SGHDT and CDR2 is YYEEEE in the germline V gene. V lost 2 bases to trimming and J lost 5 bases; unmatched junction nucleotides: 4. The CDR3 has 14 amino acids. This sequence originates from an adult who received the AZD1222 COVID-19 vaccine. The rearrangement links TRBV5-6 to TRBJ1-5; 7 nucleotides agree with TRBD1. Sequences were derived from peripheral blood, sampled 28 days after the second AZD1222 dose. The CDR3 spells CASSLSGGDQPQHF. In nucleotides, the CDR3 is TGTGCCAGCAGCTTATCAGGGGGGGATCAGCCCCAGCATTTT.